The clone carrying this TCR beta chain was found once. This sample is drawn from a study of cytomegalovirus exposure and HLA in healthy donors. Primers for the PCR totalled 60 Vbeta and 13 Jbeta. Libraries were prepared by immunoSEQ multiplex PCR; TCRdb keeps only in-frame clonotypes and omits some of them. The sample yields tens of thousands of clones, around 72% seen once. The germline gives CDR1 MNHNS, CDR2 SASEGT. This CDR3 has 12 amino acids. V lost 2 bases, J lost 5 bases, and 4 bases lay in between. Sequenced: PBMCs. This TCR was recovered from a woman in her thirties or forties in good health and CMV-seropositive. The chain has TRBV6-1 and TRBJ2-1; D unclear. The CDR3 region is CASSEIDNEQFF. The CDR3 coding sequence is TGTGCCAGCAGTGAAATCGACAATGAGCAGTTCTTC.